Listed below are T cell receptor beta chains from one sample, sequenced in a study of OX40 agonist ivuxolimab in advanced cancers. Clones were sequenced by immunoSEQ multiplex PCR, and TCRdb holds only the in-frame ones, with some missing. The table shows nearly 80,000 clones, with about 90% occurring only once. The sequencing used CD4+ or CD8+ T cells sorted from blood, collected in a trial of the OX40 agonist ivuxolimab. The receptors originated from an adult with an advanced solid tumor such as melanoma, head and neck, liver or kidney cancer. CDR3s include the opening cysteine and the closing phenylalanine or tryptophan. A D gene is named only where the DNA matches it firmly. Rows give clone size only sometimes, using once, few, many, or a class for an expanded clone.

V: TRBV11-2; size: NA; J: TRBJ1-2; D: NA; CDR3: CASSLEQGSYYGYTF; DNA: TGTGCCAGCAGCTTAGAACAGGGATCTTACTATGGCTACACCTTC
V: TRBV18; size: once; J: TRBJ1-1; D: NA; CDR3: CASSPPWSIRTEAFF; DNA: TGTGCCAGCTCACCACCCTGGAGTATTCGCACTGAAGCTTTCTTT
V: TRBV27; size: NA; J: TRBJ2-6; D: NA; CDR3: CASSLYAGGTGAPGANVLTF; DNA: TGTGCCAGCAGTTTATATGCGGGAGGGACAGGGGCCCCTGGGGCCAACGTCCTGACTTTC
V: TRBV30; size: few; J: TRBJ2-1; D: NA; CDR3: CAWSKRTAWEFF; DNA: TGTGCCTGGAGTAAGCGGACGGCATGGGAGTTCTTC
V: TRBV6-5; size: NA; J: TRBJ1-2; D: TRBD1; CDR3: CASSYSGQAGYGYTF; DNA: TGTGCCAGCAGTTACTCTGGACAGGCGGGCTATGGCTACACCTTC
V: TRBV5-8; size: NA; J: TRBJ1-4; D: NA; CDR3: CASSPGREINEKLFF; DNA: TGTGCCAGCAGCCCTGGAAGGGAGATAAATGAAAAACTGTTTTTT
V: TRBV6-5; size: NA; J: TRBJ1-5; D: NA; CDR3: CASSYSRINQPQHF; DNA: TGTGCCAGCAGTTACTCGAGAATCAATCAGCCCCAGCATTTT
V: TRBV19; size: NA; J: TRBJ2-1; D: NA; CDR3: CASSLGSSYNEQFF; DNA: TGTGCCAGTAGCCTGGGGAGCTCCTACAATGAGCAGTTCTTC
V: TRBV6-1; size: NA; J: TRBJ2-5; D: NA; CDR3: CAISWYQETQYF; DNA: TGTGCCATTTCGTGGTACCAAGAGACCCAGTACTTC
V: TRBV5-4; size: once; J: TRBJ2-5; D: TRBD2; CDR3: CASSLRLAGEETQYF; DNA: TGTGCCAGCAGCTTGCGCCTAGCGGGGGAAGAGACCCAGTACTTC
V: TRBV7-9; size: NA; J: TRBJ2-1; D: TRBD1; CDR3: CASSGNRGRDEQFF; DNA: TGTGCCAGCAGCGGAAACAGGGGTAGAGATGAGCAGTTCTTC
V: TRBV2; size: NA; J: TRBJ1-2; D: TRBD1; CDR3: CASSGGQGANYGYTF; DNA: TGTGCCAGCAGTGGTGGACAGGGGGCTAACTATGGCTACACCTTC
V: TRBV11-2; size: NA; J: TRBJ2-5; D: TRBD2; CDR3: CASRNLAGGPQTQYF; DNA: TGTGCCAGCAGGAACTTAGCGGGGGGGCCCCAGACCCAGTACTTC
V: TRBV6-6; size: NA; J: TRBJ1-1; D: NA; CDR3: CASSYAQGGYTEAFF; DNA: TGTGCCAGCAGTTACGCACAAGGAGGGTACACTGAAGCTTTCTTT
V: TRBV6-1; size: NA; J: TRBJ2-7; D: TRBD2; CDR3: CASSAAGPGEGYEQYF; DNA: TGTGCCAGCAGTGCCGCTGGGCCGGGGGAGGGCTACGAGCAGTACTTC
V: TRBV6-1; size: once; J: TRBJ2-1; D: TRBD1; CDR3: CASSEDGRTGDEQFF; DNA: TGTGCCAGCAGTGAAGATGGGAGGACAGGGGATGAGCAGTTCTTC
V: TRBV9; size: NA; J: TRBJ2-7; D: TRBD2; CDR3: CASSVVSSGGSAEQYF; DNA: TGTGCCAGCAGCGTAGTTTCTAGCGGGGGAAGTGCCGAGCAGTACTTC
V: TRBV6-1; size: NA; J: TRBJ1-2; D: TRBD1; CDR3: CASNGGQGVYGYTF; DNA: TGTGCCAGCAACGGGGGACAGGGGGTATATGGCTACACCTTC
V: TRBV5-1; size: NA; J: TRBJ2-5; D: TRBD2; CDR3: CASSLESEGGAQYF; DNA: TGCGCCAGCAGCTTGGAGTCCGAGGGAGGGGCCCAGTACTTC
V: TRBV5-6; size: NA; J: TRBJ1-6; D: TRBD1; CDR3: CASTSGGNNSPLHF; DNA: TGTGCCAGCACCTCAGGGGGTAATAATTCACCCCTCCACTTT
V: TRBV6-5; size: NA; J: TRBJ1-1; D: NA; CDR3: CASSLPTGNTEAFF; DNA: TGTGCCAGCAGCTTACCGACAGGGAACACTGAAGCTTTCTTT
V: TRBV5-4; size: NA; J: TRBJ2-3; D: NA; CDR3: CASSLRTATSTDTQYF; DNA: TGTGCCAGCAGCCTTCGGACTGCTACTAGCACAGATACGCAGTATTTT
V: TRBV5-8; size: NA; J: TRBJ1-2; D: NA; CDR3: CASSSRRQELGYTF; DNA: TGTGCCAGCAGCTCTAGACGACAGGAGCTCGGCTACACCTTC
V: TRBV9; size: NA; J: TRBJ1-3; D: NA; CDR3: CASSRTGTGGNTIYF; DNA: TGTGCCAGCAGCCGAACAGGGACGGGGGGAAACACCATATATTTT
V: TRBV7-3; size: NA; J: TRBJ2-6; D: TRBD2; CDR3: CASGPAGVSGANVLTF; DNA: TGTGCCAGCGGGCCAGCGGGGGTCTCTGGGGCCAACGTCCTGACTTTC
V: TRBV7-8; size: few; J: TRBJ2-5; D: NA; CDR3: CASSLDLTTSVAQYF; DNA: TGTGCCAGCAGCTTAGACCTAACTACCTCAGTGGCCCAGTACTTC
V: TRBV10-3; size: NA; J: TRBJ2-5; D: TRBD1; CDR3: CAISENRGGEETQYF; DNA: TGTGCCATCAGTGAGAACAGGGGCGGAGAAGAGACCCAGTACTTC
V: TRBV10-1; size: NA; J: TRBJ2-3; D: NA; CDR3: CASSEGTTDTQYF; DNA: TGCGCCAGCAGTGAGGGCACCACAGATACGCAGTATTTT
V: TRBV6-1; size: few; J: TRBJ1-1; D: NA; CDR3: CASSVQYTEAFF; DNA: TGTGCCAGCAGTGTTCAGTACACTGAAGCTTTCTTT
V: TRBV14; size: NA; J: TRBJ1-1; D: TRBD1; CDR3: CASSGQGVTEAFF; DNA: TGTGCCAGCTCCGGGCAGGGGGTCACTGAAGCTTTCTTT
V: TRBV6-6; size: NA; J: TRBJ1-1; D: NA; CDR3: CASSYDIRGAFF; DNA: TGTGCCAGCAGTTACGATATACGGGGAGCTTTCTTT
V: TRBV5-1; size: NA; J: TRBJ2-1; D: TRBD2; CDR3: CASSLYGGADEQFF; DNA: TGCGCCAGCAGCTTGTACGGGGGGGCGGACGAGCAGTTCTTC
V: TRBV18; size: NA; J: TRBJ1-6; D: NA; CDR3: CASSHSPRENGSPLHF; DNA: TGTGCCAGCTCTCATAGCCCCAGGGAGAATGGATCACCCCTCCACTTT
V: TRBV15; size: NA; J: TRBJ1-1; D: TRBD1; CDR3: CATSRGTGRTEAFF; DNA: TGTGCCACCAGCAGGGGGACAGGGAGGACTGAAGCTTTCTTT
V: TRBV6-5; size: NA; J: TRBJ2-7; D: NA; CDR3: CASSYSGNSYEQYF; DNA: TGTGCCAGCAGTTACTCTGGGAACTCCTACGAGCAGTACTTC
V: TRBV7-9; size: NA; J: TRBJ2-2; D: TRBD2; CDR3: CASRSQRGANTGELFF; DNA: TGTGCCAGCAGGTCCCAGCGGGGGGCGAACACCGGGGAGCTGTTTTTT
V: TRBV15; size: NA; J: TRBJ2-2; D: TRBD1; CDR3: CATRVSGGFTGELFF; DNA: TGTGCCACCAGAGTCTCAGGGGGCTTTACCGGGGAGCTGTTTTTT
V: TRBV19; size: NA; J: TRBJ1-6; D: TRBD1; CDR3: CASTTTGWESPLHF; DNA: TGTGCCAGTACCACGACAGGGTGGGAATCACCCCTCCACTTT
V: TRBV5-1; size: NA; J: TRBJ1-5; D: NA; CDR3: CASSLGDGLNQPQHF; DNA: TGCGCCAGCAGCTTGGGAGACGGACTTAATCAGCCCCAGCATTTT
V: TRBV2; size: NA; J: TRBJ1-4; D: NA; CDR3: CASQVPTKLFF; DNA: TGTGCCAGCCAAGTCCCGACAAAACTGTTTTTT
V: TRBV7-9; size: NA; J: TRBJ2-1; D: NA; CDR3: CASSLVAGRYGFF; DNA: TGTGCCAGCAGCTTAGTTGCGGGGAGGTATGGGTTCTTC
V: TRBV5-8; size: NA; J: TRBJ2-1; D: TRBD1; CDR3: CASSSGQGSYNEQFF; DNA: TGTGCCAGCAGCTCGGGACAGGGTTCTTACAATGAGCAGTTCTTC